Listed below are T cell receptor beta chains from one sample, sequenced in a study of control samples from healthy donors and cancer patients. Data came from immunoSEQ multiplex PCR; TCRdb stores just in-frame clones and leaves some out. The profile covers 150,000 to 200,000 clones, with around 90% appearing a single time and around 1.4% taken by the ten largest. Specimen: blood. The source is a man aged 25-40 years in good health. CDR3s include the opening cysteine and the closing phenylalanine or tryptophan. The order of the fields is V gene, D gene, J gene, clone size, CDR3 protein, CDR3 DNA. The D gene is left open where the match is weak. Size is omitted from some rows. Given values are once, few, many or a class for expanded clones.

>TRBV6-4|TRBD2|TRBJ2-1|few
CASSPMGREVANEQFF
TGTGCCAGCAGTCCCATGGGGCGGGAGGTGGCCAATGAGCAGTTCTTC
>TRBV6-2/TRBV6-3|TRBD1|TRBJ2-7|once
CASSYREWDRGNPTREQYF
TGTGCCAGCAGTTACCGCGAGTGGGACAGGGGGAACCCCACTAGAGAGCAGTACTTC
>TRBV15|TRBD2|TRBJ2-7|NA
CATSRRGGEYEQYF
TGTGCCACCAGCAGACGGGGGGGCGAGTACGAGCAGTACTTC
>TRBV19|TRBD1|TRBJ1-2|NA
CASSATGINYGYTF
TGTGCCAGTAGTGCGACAGGGATTAACTATGGCTACACCTTC
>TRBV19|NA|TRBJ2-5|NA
CASSMSQGTQYF
TGTGCCAGTAGTATGAGCCAAGGGACCCAGTACTTC
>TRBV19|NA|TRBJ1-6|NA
CASRIGGGSSPLHF
TGTGCCAGTAGGATAGGAGGGGGAAGTTCACCCCTCCACTTT
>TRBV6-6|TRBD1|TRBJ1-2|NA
CASSSRATGDSGYTF
TGTGCCAGCAGTTCGAGAGCTACAGGGGATTCTGGCTACACCTTC
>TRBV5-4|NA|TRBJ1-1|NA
CASSWDLRSAEAFF
TGTGCCAGCAGCTGGGACTTAAGGTCCGCTGAAGCTTTCTTT
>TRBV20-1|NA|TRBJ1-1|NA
CSWGTEAFF
TGCAGCTGGGGGACTGAAGCTTTCTTT
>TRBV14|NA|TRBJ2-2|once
CASSQPDTGELFF
TGTGCCAGCAGCCAGCCCGACACCGGGGAGCTGTTTTTT
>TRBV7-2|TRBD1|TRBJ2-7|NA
CASSQGGTGSHEQYF
TGTGCCAGCAGCCAAGGGGGGACAGGGTCCCACGAGCAGTACTTC
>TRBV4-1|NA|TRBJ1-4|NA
CASSQGVSTNEKLFF
TGCGCCAGCAGCCAAGGGGTCTCAACTAATGAAAAACTGTTTTTT
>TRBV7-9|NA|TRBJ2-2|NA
CASSLVGPPTGELFF
TGTGCCAGCAGCTTAGTAGGACCACCCACCGGGGAGCTGTTTTTT
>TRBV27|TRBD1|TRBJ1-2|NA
CASSLSPGGSYGYTF
TGTGCCAGCAGTTTATCCCCAGGGGGATCCTATGGCTACACCTTC
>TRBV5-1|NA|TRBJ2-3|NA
CASSGDGAADTQYF
TGCGCCAGCAGCGGCGATGGGGCCGCAGATACGCAGTATTTT
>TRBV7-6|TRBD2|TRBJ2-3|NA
CASSLAGGGPGGDTQYF
TGTGCCAGCAGCTTAGCGGGCGGGGGGCCGGGGGGAGATACGCAGTATTTT
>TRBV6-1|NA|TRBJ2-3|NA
CASSDSLTDTQYF
TGTGCCAGCAGTGATTCGCTCACAGATACGCAGTATTTT
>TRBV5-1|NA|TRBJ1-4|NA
CASSPYTPTNEKLFF
TGCGCCAGCAGCCCGTACACCCCAACTAATGAAAAACTGTTTTTT
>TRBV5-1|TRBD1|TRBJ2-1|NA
CASSLGGMTGFTYNEQFF
TGCGCCAGCAGCTTGGGGGGGATGACAGGGTTCACCTACAATGAGCAGTTCTTC
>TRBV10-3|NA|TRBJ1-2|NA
CAIGARTPYGYTF
TGTGCCATCGGGGCTCGAACTCCCTATGGCTACACCTTC
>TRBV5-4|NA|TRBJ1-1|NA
CASSSPRTEAFF
TGTGCCAGCAGCTCCCCCAGGACTGAAGCTTTCTTT
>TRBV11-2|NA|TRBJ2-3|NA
CASSLIGSFLSTDTQYF
TGTGCCAGCAGCTTAATTGGCTCTTTCTTAAGCACAGATACGCAGTATTTT
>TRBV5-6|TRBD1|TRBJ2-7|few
CASSFGTEYEQYF
TGTGCCAGCAGCTTCGGGACAGAGTACGAGCAGTACTTC
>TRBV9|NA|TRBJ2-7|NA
CASSVGPGGDEQYF
TGTGCCAGCAGCGTAGGTCCGGGCGGAGACGAGCAGTACTTC
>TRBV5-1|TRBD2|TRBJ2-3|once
CASSLELAGAGTDTQYF
TGCGCCAGCAGCTTGGAACTAGCGGGAGCAGGGACAGATACGCAGTATTTT
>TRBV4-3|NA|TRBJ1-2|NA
CASSQDFGAGGYTF
TGCGCCAGCAGCCAAGATTTCGGGGCGGGTGGCTACACCTTC
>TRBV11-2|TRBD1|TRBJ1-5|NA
CASSLDGSGGDQPQHF
TGTGCCAGCAGCTTAGATGGTTCAGGGGGGGATCAGCCCCAGCATTTT
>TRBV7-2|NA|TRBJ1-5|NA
CASSSGHLPNQPQHF
TGTGCCAGCAGCTCCGGACACCTTCCGAATCAGCCCCAGCATTTT
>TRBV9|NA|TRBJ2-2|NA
CASSGRAGELFF
TGTGCCAGCAGCGGAAGGGCCGGGGAGCTGTTTTTT
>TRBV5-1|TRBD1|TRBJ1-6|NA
CASRTNPGTGGSPLHF
TGCGCCAGCAGAACAAATCCCGGGACAGGGGGCTCACCCCTCCACTTT
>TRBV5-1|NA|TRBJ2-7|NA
CASSLQGESYEQYF
TGCGCCAGCAGCCTACAGGGAGAATCCTACGAGCAGTACTTC
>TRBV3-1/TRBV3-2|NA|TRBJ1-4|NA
CASSQLIISGTTHEKLFF
TGTGCCAGCAGCCAATTGATTATAAGTGGGACAACCCATGAAAAACTGTTTTTT
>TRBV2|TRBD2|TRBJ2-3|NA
CATIAGGPVDTQYF
TGTGCCACCATAGCGGGAGGGCCAGTAGATACGCAGTATTTT
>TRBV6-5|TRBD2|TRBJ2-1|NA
CASRSGLAGVNEQFF
TGTGCCAGCAGATCAGGACTAGCGGGGGTCAATGAGCAGTTCTTC
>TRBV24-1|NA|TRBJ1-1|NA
CATSDWSSPSGAFF
TGTGCCACCAGTGATTGGTCGTCCCCCTCGGGTGCTTTCTTT
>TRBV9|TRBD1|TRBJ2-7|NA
CASSTGGTGLNEQYF
TGTGCCAGCAGCACCGGCGGGACAGGGTTGAACGAGCAGTACTTC
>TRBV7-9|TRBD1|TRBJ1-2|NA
CASSSARRDRGYGYTF
TGTGCCAGCAGCTCCGCCCGCCGGGACAGGGGCTATGGCTACACCTTC
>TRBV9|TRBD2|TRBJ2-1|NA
CASSGTSLSNEQFF
TGTGCCAGCAGCGGGACTAGTTTGTCCAATGAGCAGTTCTTC
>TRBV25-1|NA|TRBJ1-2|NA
CASSETGRNYGYTF
TGTGCCAGCAGTGAAACCGGACGGAACTATGGCTACACCTTC
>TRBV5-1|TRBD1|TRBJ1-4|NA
CASSPPLGPGGNEKLFF
TGCGCCAGCAGCCCCCCTCTGGGGCCAGGGGGAAATGAAAAACTGTTTTTT
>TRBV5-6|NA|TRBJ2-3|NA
CASSLPGEGDTQYF
TGTGCCAGCAGCTTACCGGGCGAGGGGGATACGCAGTATTTT
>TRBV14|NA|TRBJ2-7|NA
CASSLRTLPWAEQYF
TGTGCCAGCAGCCTAAGGACCTTACCCTGGGCCGAGCAGTACTTC
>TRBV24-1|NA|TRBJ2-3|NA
CATSDSGHYTQYF
TGTGCCACCAGTGATTCGGGACACTATACGCAGTATTTT
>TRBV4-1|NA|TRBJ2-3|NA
CASSQVANTQYF
TGCGCCAGCAGCCAAGTTGCTAATACGCAGTATTTT
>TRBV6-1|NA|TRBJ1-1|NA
CASRPRTTEAFF
TGTGCCAGCAGACCAAGGACCACTGAAGCTTTCTTT